This T cell receptor beta chain came from a study of PD-1 blockade in classical Hodgkin lymphoma. Specified time point: newly diagnosed, previously untreated cHL patient sample. This clone was recorded a few times. The antigen remains undetermined. General observations from the study: Newly diagnosed patients were reported to start with lower TCR diversity than healthy donors.

Trimming shortened V by 3 bases and J by 0 bases, and 2 bases separated the two germline ends. The V gene's germline CDR1 is ENHRY and CDR2 SYGVKD. CDR3 length: 12 residues. TCRdb's table, derived via immunoSEQ multiplex PCR, lists solely in-frame clones and lacks some. The profile shows 25,000 to 30,000 clones, about nine tenths of them singletons. Sequencing was done on a sample of peripheral blood mononuclear cells (PBMCs). The receptor comes from a human donor with classical Hodgkin lymphoma. This chain uses TRBV10-3 with TRBJ1-2; no firm D call. In DNA form, the CDR3 reads TGTGCCATCAGTGATACTAACTATGGCTACACCTTC. This translates into CAISDTNYGYTF.